This T cell receptor (beta chain) came from a study of blood T cells in healthy people across ages. Study-wide results and limits: Per million T cells, TCR beta diversity dropped roughly linearly as age increased.

Donors ranged from about 6 to 90 years old and were healthy Caucasians in Russia. Total RNA extraction produced at least 5 micrograms (per sample) for the study. Germline V gene lookup returns CDR1 GTSNPN and CDR2 SVGIG (reference sequence). Trimming stripped 2 bases from V and 0 bases from J, with 11 bases between. The CDR3 length is 14 residues. In this sample, this clonotype turned up a few times. What it recognizes is unknown. Alongside a J-beta primer mix, a sample-barcoded 5' primer served in a second PCR lasting about 7 to 11 cycles. Via MiXCR, TCRdb re-called the 5' RACE reads, giving one row per CDR3 protein. Of 700,000 to 800,000 distinct CDR3 sequences in the sample, 40% to 45% were seen once.

The specimen sequenced was blood. This receptor was taken from a woman in her sixties in good health. The chain carries TRBV30 and TRBJ2-7; D possibly corresponds to TRBD2 (5 bases). CDR3 sequence (DNA): TGTGCCTGGAGTCTTGGACTGGTCTCCTACGAGCAGTACTTC. This translates into CAWSLGLVSYEQYF.